Listed below are T cell receptor beta chains from one sample, sequenced in a study of cytomegalovirus exposure and HLA in healthy donors. Generated by immunoSEQ multiplex PCR, the TCRdb table keeps only in-frame clones and is missing some. The table has some 140,000 clones, over 60% seen once; the top ten hold roughly 1.2%. The sequenced sample consisted of PBMCs. The receptors shown here come from a male donor in good health and CMV-seropositive. CDR3s include the opening cysteine and the closing phenylalanine or tryptophan. Fields, in order: V gene, J gene, D gene, clone size, CDR3 protein, CDR3 DNA. The D gene is left open where the match is weak. Where a row states a size, it is once, few, many or the class of an expanded clone; other rows omit it.

TRBV6-5	TRBJ2-7	.	.	CASSYQASYEQYF	TGTGCCAGCAGTTACCAGGCATCCTACGAGCAGTACTTC
TRBV19	TRBJ2-3	.	few	CASSIGQHTDTQYF	TGTGCCAGTAGTATTGGACAGCACACAGATACGCAGTATTTT
TRBV15	TRBJ1-3	.	.	CATSRDQGSGNTIYF	TGTGCCACCAGCAGAGATCAGGGTTCTGGAAACACCATATATTTT
TRBV2	TRBJ1-2	.	.	CASSEGLEQLYGYTF	TGTGCCAGCAGTGAAGGATTGGAACAGCTATATGGCTACACCTTC
TRBV6-5	TRBJ2-1	.	.	CATEGPREKNEQFF	TGTGCCACCGAGGGCCCCCGGGAGAAGAATGAGCAGTTCTTC
TRBV19	TRBJ1-5	.	.	CASSLRTASNQPQHF	TGTGCCAGTAGTCTTCGGACAGCTAGCAATCAGCCCCAGCATTTT
TRBV4-1	TRBJ2-1	.	.	CASSQSRLGRGYNEQFF	TGCGCCAGCAGCCAAAGCCGCCTTGGGAGAGGGTACAATGAGCAGTTCTTC
TRBV10-3	TRBJ1-5	.	once	CAISDGPGFYQPQHF	TGTGCCATCAGTGACGGCCCGGGATTTTATCAGCCCCAGCATTTT
TRBV5-6	TRBJ2-7	.	.	CASSLTSTYEQYF	TGTGCCAGCAGCTTGACTAGTACCTACGAGCAGTACTTC
TRBV19	TRBJ1-2	.	.	CASSGSRYYGYTF	TGTGCCAGTAGCGGGTCTCGGTACTATGGCTACACCTTC
TRBV5-1	TRBJ2-3	TRBD2	.	CASSLDVTGTSGRFLVTDTQYF	TGCGCCAGCAGCTTGGACGTTACCGGGACTAGCGGGAGGTTCCTGGTCACAGATACGCAGTATTTT
TRBV6-4	TRBJ1-2	TRBD1	.	CASSDSVDRAGGYTF	TGTGCCAGCAGTGACTCGGTGGACAGGGCAGGTGGCTACACCTTC
TRBV19	TRBJ2-7	.	.	CASNRDSDLEQYF	TGTGCCAGTAACCGGGACTCGGACCTCGAGCAGTACTTC
TRBV4-1	TRBJ2-3	.	.	CASSQISDTDTQYF	TGCGCCAGCAGCCAAATTAGCGACACAGATACGCAGTATTTT
TRBV13	TRBJ1-1	TRBD1	.	CASSLGRFLGQPTEAFF	TGTGCCAGCAGCTTAGGTCGATTTCTGGGACAGCCTACTGAAGCTTTCTTT
TRBV7-8	TRBJ1-5	.	.	CASSLGAGTVYGPQHF	TGTGCCAGCAGCTTAGGGGCAGGAACCGTTTACGGGCCCCAGCATTTT
TRBV5-1	TRBJ2-5	.	.	CASSQGPSQETQYF	TGCGCCAGCAGCCAGGGCCCTTCCCAAGAGACCCAGTACTTC
TRBV5-1	TRBJ2-7	TRBD2	.	CASTRDPGTSGREQYF	TGCGCCAGCACAAGAGATCCCGGGACTAGCGGGAGGGAGCAGTACTTC
TRBV25-1	TRBJ1-5	.	few	CASSEAGSNQPQHF	TGTGCCAGCAGTGAAGCAGGGAGCAATCAGCCCCAGCATTTT
TRBV28	TRBJ2-1	TRBD2	.	CASSLGGSYNEQFF	TGTGCCAGCAGTTTGGGGGGGTCCTACAATGAGCAGTTCTTC
TRBV15	TRBJ2-1	TRBD2	.	CATSRDLAGGSNEQFF	TGTGCCACCAGCAGAGACCTAGCGGGAGGATCCAATGAGCAGTTCTTC
TRBV7-9	TRBJ2-7	.	.	CASSFGGNHEQYF	TGTGCCAGCAGCTTTGGAGGGAACCACGAGCAGTACTTC
TRBV7-8	TRBJ2-5	.	.	CASSPAGFGSGETQYF	TGTGCCAGCAGCCCCGCCGGGTTCGGGAGTGGAGAGACCCAGTACTTC
TRBV19	TRBJ2-3	TRBD2	.	CASSTLAGYTDTQYF	TGTGCCAGTAGTACCCTAGCGGGGTACACAGATACGCAGTATTTT
TRBV6-5	TRBJ2-7	.	few	CASSYDSGEQYF	TGTGCCAGCAGTTACGACAGTGGCGAGCAGTACTTC
TRBV27	TRBJ1-4	.	.	CASSFSDSNEKLFF	TGTGCCAGCAGTTTTTCGGACAGCAATGAAAAACTGTTTTTT
TRBV11-2	TRBJ2-5	.	.	CASSRTTGGTKETQYF	TGTGCCAGCAGCCGAACTACCGGGGGTACTAAAGAGACCCAGTACTTC
TRBV7-8	TRBJ2-5	TRBD2	once	CASSSRERGGTSKPQQETQYF	TGTGCCAGCAGCTCCCGCGAGCGGGGGGGCACGTCTAAACCCCAGCAAGAGACCCAGTACTTC
TRBV19	TRBJ1-1	TRBD1	once	CASSIGQGEAFF	TGTGCCAGTAGTATCGGACAGGGTGAAGCTTTCTTT
TRBV6-1	TRBJ1-5	.	.	CASSQPGMGQPQHF	TGTGCCAGCAGCCAACCAGGGATGGGTCAGCCCCAGCATTTT
TRBV14	TRBJ2-2	TRBD1	.	CASSQGQGARELFF	TGTGCCAGCAGCCAAGGACAGGGGGCCAGGGAGCTGTTTTTT
TRBV7-8	TRBJ1-3	TRBD1	once	CASSLPAGTGSFNSGNTIYF	TGTGCCAGCAGCTTACCTGCCGGGACAGGGTCCTTCAACTCTGGAAACACCATATATTTT
TRBV18	TRBJ1-4	.	.	CASSPQGRGEKLFF	TGTGCCAGCTCGCCCCAGGGGAGGGGTGAAAAACTGTTTTTT
TRBV14	TRBJ2-7	.	.	CASSPPSVPSGEQYF	TGTGCCAGCAGCCCCCCCTCGGTCCCTTCGGGGGAGCAGTACTTC
TRBV5-1	TRBJ2-7	TRBD2	.	CATGLGTMGDGKQYF	TGCGCCACCGGTTTGGGGACTATGGGGGATGGTAAGCAGTACTTC
TRBV28	TRBJ1-2	.	.	CASQGGLNYGYTF	TGTGCCAGCCAAGGTGGGCTAAACTATGGCTACACCTTC
TRBV27	TRBJ1-6	TRBD1	.	CASSLDRARSPLHF	TGTGCCAGCAGTTTGGACAGGGCGCGGTCACCCCTCCACTTT
TRBV7-6	TRBJ2-5	TRBD1	.	CASSLGQGAVWETQYF	TGTGCCAGCAGCTTAGGACAGGGGGCGGTATGGGAGACCCAGTACTTC
TRBV6-5	TRBJ2-1	.	once	CASSYPREGVTSEQFF	TGTGCCAGCAGTTACCCCCGAGAGGGAGTTACCAGTGAGCAGTTCTTC
TRBV6-6	TRBJ1-2	TRBD1	.	CASSPYVPGQGYGYTF	TGTGCCAGCAGTCCTTACGTTCCGGGACAGGGATATGGCTACACCTTC
TRBV7-2	TRBJ2-3	.	.	CASSMGLFTDTQYF	TGTGCCAGCAGCATGGGACTGTTCACAGATACGCAGTATTTT
TRBV18	TRBJ2-5	TRBD2	few	CASSEGTSGNRQQETQYF	TGTGCCAGCTCGGAGGGGACTAGCGGGAATCGCCAACAAGAGACCCAGTACTTC
TRBV10-3	TRBJ2-7	TRBD2	.	CAISEEASGYEQYF	TGTGCCATCAGTGAGGAGGCTAGCGGCTACGAGCAGTACTTC
TRBV2	TRBJ2-1	.	.	CASSRGLASGLNNEQFF	TGTGCCAGCAGCAGGGGTCTAGCTAGCGGCCTCAACAATGAGCAGTTCTTC
TRBV6-6	TRBJ2-2	TRBD1	.	CASSRDRGYAGELFF	TGTGCCAGCAGTCGGGACAGGGGATATGCCGGGGAGCTGTTTTTT